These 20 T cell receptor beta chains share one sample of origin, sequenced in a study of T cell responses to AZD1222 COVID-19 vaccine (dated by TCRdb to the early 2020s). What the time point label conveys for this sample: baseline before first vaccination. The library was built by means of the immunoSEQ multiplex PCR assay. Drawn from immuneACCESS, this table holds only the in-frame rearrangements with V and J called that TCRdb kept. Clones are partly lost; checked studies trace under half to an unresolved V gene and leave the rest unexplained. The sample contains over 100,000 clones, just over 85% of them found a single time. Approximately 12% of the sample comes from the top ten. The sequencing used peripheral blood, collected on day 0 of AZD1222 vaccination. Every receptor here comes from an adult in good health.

CDR3 DNA: TGTGCCAGCAGTGACGGAGCGAACACCGGGGAGCTGTTTTTT. It encodes CASSDGANTGELFF. The chain has TRBV6-4 and TRBJ2-2, with D unresolved. Germline CDR1 MRHNA, CDR2 SNTAGT. V was pared by 2 bases and J by 0 bases, with 4 bases between. The CDR3 loop spans 14 amino acids.

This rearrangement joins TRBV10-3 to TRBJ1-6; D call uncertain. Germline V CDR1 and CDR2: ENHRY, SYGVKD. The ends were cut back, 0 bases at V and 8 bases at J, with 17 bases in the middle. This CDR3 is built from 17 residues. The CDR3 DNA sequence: TGTGCCATCAGTGAGTCCTTGGGCCTCCTCGGCGATTCACCCCTCCACTTT. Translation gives CAISESLGLLGDSPLHF.

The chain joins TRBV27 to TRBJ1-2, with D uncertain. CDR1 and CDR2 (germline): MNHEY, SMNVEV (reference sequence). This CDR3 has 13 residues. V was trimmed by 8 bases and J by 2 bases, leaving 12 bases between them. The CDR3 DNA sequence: TGTGCCAGCTCCCCGACTGTAAACTATGGCTACACCTTC. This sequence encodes CASSPTVNYGYTF.

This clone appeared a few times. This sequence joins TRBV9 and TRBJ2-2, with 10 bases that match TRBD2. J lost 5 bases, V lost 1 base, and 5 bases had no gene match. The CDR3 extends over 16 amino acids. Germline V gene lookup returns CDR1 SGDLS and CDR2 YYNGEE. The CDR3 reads CASSVSSSGSTGELFF. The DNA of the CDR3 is TGTGCCAGCAGCGTATCGTCTAGCGGGAGTACCGGGGAGCTGTTTTTT.

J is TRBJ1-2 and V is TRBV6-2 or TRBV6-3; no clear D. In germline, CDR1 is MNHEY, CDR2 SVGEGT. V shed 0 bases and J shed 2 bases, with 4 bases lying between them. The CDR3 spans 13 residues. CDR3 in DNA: TGTGCCAGCAGTTACTCGGGCAACTATGGCTACACCTTC. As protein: CASSYSGNYGYTF.

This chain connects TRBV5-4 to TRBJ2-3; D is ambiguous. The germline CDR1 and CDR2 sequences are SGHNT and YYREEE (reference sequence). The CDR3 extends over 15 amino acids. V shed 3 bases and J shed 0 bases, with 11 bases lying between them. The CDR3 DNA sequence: TGTGCCAGCAGCTGGACCAGTTTTAGCACAGATACGCAGTATTTT. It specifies CASSWTSFSTDTQYF.

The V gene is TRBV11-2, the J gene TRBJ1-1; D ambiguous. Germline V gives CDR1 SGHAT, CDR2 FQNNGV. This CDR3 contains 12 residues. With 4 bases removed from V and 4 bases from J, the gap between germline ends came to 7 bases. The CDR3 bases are TGTGCCAGCAGCTCGGTCGGCACTGAAGCTTTCTTT. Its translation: CASSSVGTEAFF.

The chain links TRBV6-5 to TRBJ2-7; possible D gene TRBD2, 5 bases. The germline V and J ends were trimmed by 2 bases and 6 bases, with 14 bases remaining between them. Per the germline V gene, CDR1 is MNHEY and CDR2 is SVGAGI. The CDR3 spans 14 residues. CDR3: CASSYGRGAVEQYF. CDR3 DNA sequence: TGTGCCAGCAGTTACGGTCGGGGAGCGGTCGAGCAGTACTTC.

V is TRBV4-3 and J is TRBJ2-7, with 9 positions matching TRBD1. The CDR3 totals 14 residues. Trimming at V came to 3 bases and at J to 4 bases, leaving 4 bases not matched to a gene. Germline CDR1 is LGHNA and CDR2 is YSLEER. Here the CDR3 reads CASSHDRGEYEQYF. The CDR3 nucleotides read TGCGCCAGCAGCCATGACAGGGGGGAATACGAGCAGTACTTC.

The CDR3 DNA reads as TGTGCCAGCAGCCAAGTGCGGGGGGGCAATGAGCAGTTCTTC. This sequence encodes CASSQVRGGNEQFF. The gene calls are TRBV4-2 and TRBJ2-1, with 9 bases fitting TRBD2. Germline V lookup: CDR1 LGHNA, CDR2 YNFKEQ. Losses at the gene ends were 1 base for V and 6 bases for J; bases not matched to a gene: 1. The CDR3 is 14 residues long.

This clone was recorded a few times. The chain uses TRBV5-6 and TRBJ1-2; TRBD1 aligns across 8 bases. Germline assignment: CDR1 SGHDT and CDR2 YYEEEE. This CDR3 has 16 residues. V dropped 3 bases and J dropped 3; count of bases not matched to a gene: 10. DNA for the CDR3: TGTGCCAGCAGCTCGGGACAGGCGCCGGTAGACTATGGCTACACCTTC. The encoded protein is CASSSGQAPVDYGYTF.

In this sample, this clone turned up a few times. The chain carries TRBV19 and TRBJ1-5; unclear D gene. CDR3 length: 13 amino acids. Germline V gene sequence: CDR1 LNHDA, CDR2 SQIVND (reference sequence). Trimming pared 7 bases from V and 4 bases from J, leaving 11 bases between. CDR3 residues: CASMDPQNQPQHF. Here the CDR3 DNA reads TGTGCCAGTATGGATCCACAAAATCAGCCCCAGCATTTT.

CDR3 bases: TGTGCCAGCAGTTACGAGGGGATCGGCTACACCTTC. Encoded protein: CASSYEGIGYTF. This sequence joins TRBV6-2 or TRBV6-3 and TRBJ1-2, with a weak D call TRBD1 (5 bases). V lost 2 bases to trimming and J lost 8 bases, with 9 bases between them. The CDR3 extends over 12 amino acids. The germline CDR1 and CDR2 sequences are MNHEY and SVGEGT.

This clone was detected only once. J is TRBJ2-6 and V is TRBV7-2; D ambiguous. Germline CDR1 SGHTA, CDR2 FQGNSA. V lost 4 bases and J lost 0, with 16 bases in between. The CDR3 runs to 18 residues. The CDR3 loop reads CASSSLTGLYSGANVLTF. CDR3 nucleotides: TGTGCCAGCAGCTCCCTTACGGGCCTGTACTCTGGGGCCAACGTCCTGACTTTC. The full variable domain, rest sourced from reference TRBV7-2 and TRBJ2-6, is GAGVSQSPSNKVTEKGKDVELRCDPISGHTALYWYRQSLGQGLEFLIYFQGNSAPDKSGLPSDRFSAERTGGSVSTLTIQRTQQEDSAVYLCASSSLTGLYSGANVLTFGAGSRLTVL.

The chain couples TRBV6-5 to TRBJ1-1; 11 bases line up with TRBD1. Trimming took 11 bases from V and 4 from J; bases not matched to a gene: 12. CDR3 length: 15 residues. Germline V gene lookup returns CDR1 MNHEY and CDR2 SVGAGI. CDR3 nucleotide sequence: TGTGCCGGGGTAGGACAGGGGGCGATAGGCACTGAAGCTTTCTTT. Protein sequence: CAGVGQGAIGTEAFF.

CDR3 residues: CASSQDRGGYGYTF. CDR3 bases: TGTGCCAGCAGCCAGGACAGGGGAGGCTATGGCTACACCTTC. The rearrangement joins TRBV5-4 to TRBJ1-2, with TRBD1 matching 9 bases. The CDR3 contains 14 residues. CDR1 is SGHNT and CDR2 is YYREEE in the germline V gene (reference sequence). Germline trimming cut 4 bases from V and 4 bases from J; bases unmatched to any gene: 5.

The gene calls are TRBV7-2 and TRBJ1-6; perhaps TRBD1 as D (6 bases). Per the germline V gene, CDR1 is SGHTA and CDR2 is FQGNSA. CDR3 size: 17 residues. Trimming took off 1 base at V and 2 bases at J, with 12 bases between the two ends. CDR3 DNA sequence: TGTGCCAGCAGCTTAGTACCGGGACACACCTATAATTCACCCCTCCACTTT. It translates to CASSLVPGHTYNSPLHF. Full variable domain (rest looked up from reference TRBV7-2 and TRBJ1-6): GAGVSQSPSNKVTEKGKDVELRCDPISGHTALYWYRQSLGQGLEFLIYFQGNSAPDKSGLPSDRFSAERTGGSVSTLTIQRTQQEDSAVYLCASSLVPGHTYNSPLHFGNGTRLTVT.

The DNA for the CDR3 is TGTGCCAGTGTACTACGGGACAGGGGCTACAATGAGCAGTTCTTC. The encoded protein is CASVLRDRGYNEQFF. V gene TRBV19 combines with J gene TRBJ2-1; 10 bases fit TRBD1. J lost 3 bases, V lost 8 bases, and 7 bases had no gene match. The CDR3 is 15 residues long. The germline V gene encodes CDR1 LNHDA and CDR2 SQIVND (reference sequence).

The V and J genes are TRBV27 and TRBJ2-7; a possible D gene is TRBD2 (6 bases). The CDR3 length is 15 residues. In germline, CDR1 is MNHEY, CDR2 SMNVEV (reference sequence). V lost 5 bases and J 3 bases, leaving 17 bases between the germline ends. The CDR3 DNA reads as TGTGCCAGCAGTCCCGCCCAGGGACTCCGCTACGAGCAGTACTTC. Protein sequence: CASSPAQGLRYEQYF.

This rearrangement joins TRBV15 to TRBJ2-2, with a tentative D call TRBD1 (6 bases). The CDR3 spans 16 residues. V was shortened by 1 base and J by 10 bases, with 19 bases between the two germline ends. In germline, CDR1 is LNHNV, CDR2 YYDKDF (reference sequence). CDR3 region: CATSRGGQMPSPELFF. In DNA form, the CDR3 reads TGTGCCACCAGCAGAGGTGGACAGATGCCCAGCCCGGAGCTGTTTTTT.